This T cell receptor (beta chain) originates from a study of CD8+CD57+ T cells in acquired aplastic anemia. This CDR3 contains 15 residues. Germline V gene lookup returns CDR1 MGHDK and CDR2 SYGVNS. Trimming took 8 bases from V and 3 from J; bases not matched to a gene: 11. According to the study, genomic DNA was the template for TCR beta VDJ and CDR3 profiling. Each CDR3 protein gets one entry after TCRdb re-called the reads with MiXCR. This table holds approximately 100,000 distinct CDR3 sequences, roughly two thirds found once. Those patients picked for sequencing had displayed CD8+CD57+ cell expansion on flow cytometry.

Sequencing used sorted CD4+, CD8+, or CD8+CD57+ T cells (not recorded which) from PBMCs. This clonotype originated in a human donor with aplastic anemia. The chain uses TRBV25-1 and TRBJ2-7, with TRBD1 identical over 9 bases. CDR3 nucleotide sequence: TGTGCCAGCTACCCTCCCGGGACAGGGAGCTACGAGCAGTACTTC. It encodes CASYPPGTGSYEQYF.